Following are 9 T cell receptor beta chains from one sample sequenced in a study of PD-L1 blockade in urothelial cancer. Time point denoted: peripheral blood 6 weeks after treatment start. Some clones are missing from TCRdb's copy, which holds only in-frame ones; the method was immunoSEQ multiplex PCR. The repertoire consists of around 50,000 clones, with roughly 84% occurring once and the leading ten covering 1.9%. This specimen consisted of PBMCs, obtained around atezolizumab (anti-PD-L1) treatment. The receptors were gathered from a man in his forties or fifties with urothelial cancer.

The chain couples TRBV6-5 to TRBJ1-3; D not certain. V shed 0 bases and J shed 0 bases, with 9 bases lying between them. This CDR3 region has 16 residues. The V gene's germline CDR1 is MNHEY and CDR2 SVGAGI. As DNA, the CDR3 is TGTGCCAGCAGTTACTCGCGTCCGAGCTCTGGAAACACCATATATTTT. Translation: CASSYSRPSSGNTIYF.

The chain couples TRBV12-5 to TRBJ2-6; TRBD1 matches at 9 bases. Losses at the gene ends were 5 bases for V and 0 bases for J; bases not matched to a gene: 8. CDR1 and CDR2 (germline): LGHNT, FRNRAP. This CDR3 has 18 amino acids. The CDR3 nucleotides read TGTGCTAGTGGTCCCCGGGACAGGGTGGCCTCTGGGGCCAACGTCCTGACTTTC. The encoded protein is CASGPRDRVASGANVLTF.

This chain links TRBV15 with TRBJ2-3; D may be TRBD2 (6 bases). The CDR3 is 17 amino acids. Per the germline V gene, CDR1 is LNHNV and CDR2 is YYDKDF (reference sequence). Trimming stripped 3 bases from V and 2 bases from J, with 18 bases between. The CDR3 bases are TGTGCCACCAGCAGTGGGATCCGGGGGAGTCCCACAGATACGCAGTATTTT. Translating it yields CATSSGIRGSPTDTQYF.

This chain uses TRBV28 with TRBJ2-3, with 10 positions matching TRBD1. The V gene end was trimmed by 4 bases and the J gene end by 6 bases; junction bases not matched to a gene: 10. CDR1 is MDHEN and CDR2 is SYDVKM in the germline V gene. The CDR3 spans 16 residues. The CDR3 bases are TGTGCCAGCAGTTCAAACTCCGGGACAGGGGCCGATACGCAGTATTTT. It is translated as CASSSNSGTGADTQYF.

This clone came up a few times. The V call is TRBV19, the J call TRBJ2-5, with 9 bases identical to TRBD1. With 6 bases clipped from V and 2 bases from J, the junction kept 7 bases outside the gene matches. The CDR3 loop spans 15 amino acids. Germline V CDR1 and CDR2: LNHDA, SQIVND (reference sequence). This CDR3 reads CASRPTGGGQETQYF. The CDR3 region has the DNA TGTGCCAGTAGACCGACAGGGGGTGGACAAGAGACCCAGTACTTC.

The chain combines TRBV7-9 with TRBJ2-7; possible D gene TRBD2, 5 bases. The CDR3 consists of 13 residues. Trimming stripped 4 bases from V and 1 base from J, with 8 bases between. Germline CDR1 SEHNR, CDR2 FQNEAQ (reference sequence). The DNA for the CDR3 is TGTGCCAGCAGCTACGGGGTTTCCTACGAGCAGTACTTC. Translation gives CASSYGVSYEQYF.

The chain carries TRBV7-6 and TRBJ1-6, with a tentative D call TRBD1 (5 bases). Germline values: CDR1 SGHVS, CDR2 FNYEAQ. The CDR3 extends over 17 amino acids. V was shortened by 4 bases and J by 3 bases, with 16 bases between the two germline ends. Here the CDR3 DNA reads TGTGCCAGCAGCTCCGGACACGGAGTCAACTATAATTCACCCCTCCACTTT. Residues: CASSSGHGVNYNSPLHF. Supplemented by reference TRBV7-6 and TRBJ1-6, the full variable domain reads GAGVSQSPRYKVTKRGQDVALRCDPISGHVSLYWYRQALGQGPEFLTYFNYEAQQDKSGLPNDRFSAERPEGSISTLTIQRTEQRDSAMYRCASSSGHGVNYNSPLHFGNGTRLTVT.

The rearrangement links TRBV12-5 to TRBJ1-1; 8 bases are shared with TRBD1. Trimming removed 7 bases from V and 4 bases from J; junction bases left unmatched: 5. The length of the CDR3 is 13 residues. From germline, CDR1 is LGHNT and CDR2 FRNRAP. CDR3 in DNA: TGTGCTAGTGTTCTCACAGGGGGCACTGAAGCTTTCTTT. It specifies CASVLTGGTEAFF.

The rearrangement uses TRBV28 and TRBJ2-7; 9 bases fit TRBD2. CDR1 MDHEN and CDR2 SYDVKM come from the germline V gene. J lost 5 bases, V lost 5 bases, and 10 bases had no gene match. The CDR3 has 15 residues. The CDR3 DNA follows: TGTGCCAGCAGTACCCGGCGGACTAGCGTCAACGAGCAGTACTTC. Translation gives CASSTRRTSVNEQYF.